Each of the 28 T cell receptor beta chains below was sequenced from the same sample in a study of radiotherapy plus CTLA-4 blockade in lung cancer. Assay: immunoSEQ multiplex PCR; the TCRdb copy retains only in-frame clones and omits some. The sample consists of 30,000 or so clones, roughly three quarters of them appearing once. This sample comprised peripheral blood, obtained from a patient treated with radiotherapy plus ipilimumab. The receptor set was obtained from a human donor with non-small cell lung cancer who had stable disease on radiotherapy plus ipilimumab.

This clone has a handful of counts. The rearrangement uses TRBV4-1 and TRBJ2-7; 8 bases line up with TRBD1. The trim removed 2 bases at V and 7 bases at J, leaving 7 bases unmatched. This CDR3 spans 14 amino acids. Germline V lookup: CDR1 MGHRA, CDR2 YSYEKL. In DNA form, the CDR3 reads TGCGCCAGCAGCCAAAGACAGGGGTGGGTAGAGCAGTACTTC. This sequence encodes CASSQRQGWVEQYF.

Only a few counts were recorded for this clone. The V and J genes are TRBV7-2 and TRBJ2-5, with D uncertain. Between the trimmed V and J ends, which lost 1 base and 9 bases, there was a span of 12 bases. Per germline, CDR1 SGHTA and CDR2 FQGNSA. The CDR3 spans 13 residues. The CDR3 DNA is TGTGCCAGCAGCTTAGAGCCCAATACGGCCCAGTACTTC. It translates to CASSLEPNTAQYF.

The CDR3 region is CASSLIGGRGAGELFF. The CDR3 coding sequence is TGCGCCAGCAGCTTGATCGGCGGGAGAGGGGCCGGGGAGCTGTTTTTT. The gene calls are TRBV5-1 and TRBJ2-2; 7 nucleotides line up with TRBD2. This CDR3 has 16 residues. V gave up 1 base and J gave up 6 bases; unmatched junction bases: 9. Per the germline V gene, CDR1 is SGHRS and CDR2 is YFSETQ. The entire variable domain, with the rest obtained from reference TRBV5-1 and TRBJ2-2, is as follows: KAGVTQTPRYLIKTRGQQVTLSCSPISGHRSVSWYQQTPGQGLQFLFEYFSETQRNKGNFPGRFSGRQFSNSRSEMNVSTLELGDSALYLCASSLIGGRGAGELFFGEGSRLTVL.

The V call is TRBV29-1, the J call TRBJ2-6, with D maybe TRBD1 (6 bases). This CDR3 is built from 16 residues. CDR1 is SQVTM, CDR2 ANQGSEA, per germline. Trimming took off 4 bases at V and 2 bases at J, with 15 bases between the two ends. CDR3 bases: TGCAGCGTTGCCGGGCAGGGGAAGGCTGGGGCCAACGTCCTGACTTTC. Translated: CSVAGQGKAGANVLTF. The full variable domain, rest sourced from reference TRBV29-1 and TRBJ2-6, is SAVISQKPSRDICQRGTSLTIQCQVDSQVTMMFWYRQQPGQSLTLIATANQGSEATYESGFVIDKFPISRPNLTFSTLTVSNMSPEDSSIYLCSVAGQGKAGANVLTFGAGSRLTVL.

Judged by abundance, this clone is medium-sized. The chain has TRBV19 and TRBJ2-7; TRBD1 agrees at 7 bases. This CDR3 has 15 residues. From germline, CDR1 is LNHDA and CDR2 SQIVND (reference sequence). J gave up 0 bases and V 5 bases, and 7 bases lay outside the gene matches. This chain's CDR3 is CASSPGKGASYEQYF. CDR3 coding DNA: TGTGCCAGTAGTCCAGGGAAGGGGGCCTCCTACGAGCAGTACTTC.

This chain links TRBV27 with TRBJ2-1; D unclear. This CDR3 has 15 residues. Trimming stripped 5 bases from V and 7 bases from J, with 18 bases between. Per germline, CDR1 MNHEY and CDR2 SMNVEV (reference sequence). CDR3 DNA: TGTGCCAGCAGTACAGACCTTATGCACCCTAATGAGCAGTTCTTC. Its translation is CASSTDLMHPNEQFF.

The sample holds a few counts of this clone. The J gene is TRBJ2-1, the V gene TRBV29-1, with TRBD2 matching 10 bases. Germline V gives CDR1 SQVTM, CDR2 ANQGSEA. Trimming removed 4 bases from V and 8 bases from J; junction bases left unmatched: 8. The CDR3 is 14 residues long. The CDR3 region has the DNA TGCAGCGTTGTTCCCCTAGCGGGAGTTCATGAGCAGTTCTTC. Residues: CSVVPLAGVHEQFF.

V gene TRBV7-9 combines with J gene TRBJ2-7; a possible D gene is TRBD2 (7 bases). CDR1 is SEHNR and CDR2 is FQNEAQ in the germline V gene (reference sequence). The length of the CDR3 is 13 residues. Trimming cost V 7 bases and J 2 bases, with 12 bases left between them. The CDR3: CASNRGGAYEQYF. The CDR3, as DNA: TGTGCCAGCAATCGAGGGGGGGCCTACGAGCAGTACTTC. Supplemented by reference TRBV7-9 and TRBJ2-7, the full variable domain reads DTGVSQNPRHKITKRGQNVTFRCDPISEHNRLYWYRQTLGQGPEFLTYFQNEAQLEKSRLLSDRFSAERPKGSFSTLEIQRTEQGDSAMYLCASNRGGAYEQYFGPGTRLTVT.

V gene TRBV4-3 combines with J gene TRBJ2-3; D is perhaps TRBD1 or TRBD2 (6 bases each). Germline V gene sequence: CDR1 LGHNA, CDR2 YSLEER. The V and J ends lost 0 bases and 5 bases respectively, with 12 bases between them. The CDR3 contains 15 residues. The CDR3 nucleotides read TGCGCCAGCAGCCAAGAATGGGGGGCCGGAGATACGCAGTATTTT. The encoded protein is CASSQEWGAGDTQYF.

The chain joins TRBV19 to TRBJ2-3, with TRBD2 matching over 12 bases. Trimming cost V 3 bases and J 0 bases; bases outside gene matches: 10. Germline CDR1 and CDR2: LNHDA and SQIVND (reference sequence). The CDR3 extends over 19 amino acids. The CDR3 protein is CASSMEGPGLAGSTDTQYF. In DNA, the CDR3 is TGTGCCAGTAGTATGGAGGGGCCGGGACTAGCGGGTAGCACAGATACGCAGTATTTT.

The CDR3 DNA sequence: TGTGCCAGTAGTTTTTTAGGGGAGAGTCAGCCCCAGCATTTT. It translates to CASSFLGESQPQHF. The rearrangement joins TRBV19 to TRBJ1-5; possibly TRBD1 for D (5 bases). The CDR3 consists of 14 residues. Germline-derived CDR1 and CDR2 are LNHDA and SQIVND (reference sequence). V was trimmed by 5 bases and J by 6 bases, leaving 14 bases between them.

This chain uses TRBV9 with TRBJ1-2; TRBD1 aligns across 7 bases. Germline V CDR1 and CDR2: SGDLS, YYNGEE. Trimming cost V 2 bases and J 7 bases; bases outside gene matches: 11. The CDR3 spans 15 residues. In DNA form, the CDR3 reads TGTGCCAGCAGCGTCGAGGACAGGCCTACTGGTGGCTACACCTTC. It specifies CASSVEDRPTGGYTF. The whole variable domain, filled in from reference TRBV9 and TRBJ1-2, reads DSGVTQTPKHLITATGQRVTLRCSPRSGDLSVYWYQQSLDQGLQFLIQYYNGEERAKGNILERFSAQQFPDLHSELNLSSLELGDSALYFCASSVEDRPTGGYTFGSGTRLTVV.

This clone has only a few counts. This chain connects TRBV7-9 to TRBJ2-7; a weak D match, TRBD2 (7 bases). There are 14 residues in the CDR3. The germline V gene encodes CDR1 SEHNR and CDR2 FQNEAQ (reference sequence). The V end was cut by 1 base, the J end by 2 bases, with 9 bases between. The CDR3 loop is CASSLEGGTYEQYF. The CDR3, as DNA: TGTGCCAGCAGCTTAGAGGGGGGGACCTACGAGCAGTACTTC.

The gene calls are TRBV7-9 and TRBJ2-5; TRBD2 matches at 13 bases. The CDR3 is made up of 14 amino acids. Trimming took 8 bases from V and 5 from J; bases not matched to a gene: 5. Germline lookup yields CDR1 SEHNR and CDR2 FQNEAQ (reference sequence). CDR3 amino acids: CASGLAGEGETQYF. The CDR3 DNA sequence: TGTGCCAGCGGACTAGCGGGAGAGGGGGAGACCCAGTACTTC.

This clone appeared a few times. The chain links TRBV28 to TRBJ1-4; 10 bases map to TRBD1. This CDR3 contains 15 residues. The V gene's germline CDR1 is MDHEN and CDR2 SYDVKM. Trimming at V came to 2 bases and at J to 5 bases, leaving 2 bases not matched to a gene. CDR3 residues: CASSLADRGNEKLFF. As DNA, the CDR3 is TGTGCCAGCAGTTTAGCGGACAGGGGGAATGAAAAACTGTTTTTT.

This clone was picked up one time. The chain couples TRBV4-2 to TRBJ2-2; unclear D gene. Germline V gene sequence: CDR1 LGHNA, CDR2 YNFKEQ. CDR3 size: 13 residues. Trimming removed 0 bases from V and 4 bases from J, with 3 bases in between. The CDR3 sequence: CASSQELTGELFF. The CDR3, as DNA: TGTGCCAGCAGCCAAGAGCTCACCGGGGAGCTGTTTTTT.

The rearrangement joins TRBV27 to TRBJ1-1; no firm D call. V was cut by 5 bases and J by 1 base, with 5 bases left in between. CDR3 size: 12 residues. Germline V lookup: CDR1 MNHEY, CDR2 SMNVEV (reference sequence). The DNA of the CDR3 is TGTGCCAGCAGTAGGAGGAACACTGAAGCTTTCTTT. Its protein is CASSRRNTEAFF.

V gene TRBV7-2 combines with J gene TRBJ2-7; TRBD2 aligns across 11 bases. The CDR3 has 16 residues. Germline lookup yields CDR1 SGHTA and CDR2 FQGNSA. J gave up 10 bases and V 1 base, and 12 bases lay outside the gene matches. In nucleotides, the CDR3 is TGTGCCAGCAGCTTAGGGGCGACTAGCGGGACCCGGCCCCAGTACTTC. This translates into CASSLGATSGTRPQYF.

The chain carries TRBV4-3 and TRBJ2-3; 14 nucleotides match TRBD2. The CDR3 loop spans 17 amino acids. The V segment lost 2 bases and the J segment 4 bases; nucleotides outside the gene matches: 5. CDR1 and CDR2 (germline): LGHNA, YSLEER. The CDR3 here is CASSQKPGLAGADTQYF. The CDR3 nucleotides read TGCGCCAGCAGCCAAAAACCGGGACTAGCGGGAGCAGATACGCAGTATTTT.

This clone was counted only a few times. The chain recombines TRBV5-4 with TRBJ2-1; D may be TRBD2 (5 bases). The ends were cut back, 4 bases at V and 2 bases at J, with 13 bases in the middle. CDR1 SGHNT and CDR2 YYREEE come from the germline V gene (reference sequence). The CDR3 sequence is 15 residues long. The CDR3 DNA is TGTGCCAGCAGCAGATCGGTGGGAGCCTACAATGAGCAGTTCTTC. Translating gives CASSRSVGAYNEQFF.

This chain uses TRBV28 with TRBJ1-4, with D unresolved. Trimming removed 5 bases at V and 7 bases at J, with 17 bases between. The CDR3 consists of 15 residues. Germline-derived CDR1 and CDR2 are MDHEN and SYDVKM. The CDR3 loop reads CASSAQGSKREKLFF. The CDR3 nucleotides read TGTGCCAGCAGTGCCCAAGGGTCGAAGCGTGAAAAACTGTTTTTT. Together with reference TRBV28 and TRBJ1-4, the CDR3 gives the full variable domain: DVKVTQSSRYLVKRTGEKVFLECVQDMDHENMFWYRQDPGLGLRLIYFSYDVKMKEKGDIPEGYSVSREKKERFSLILESASTNQTSMYLCASSAQGSKREKLFFGSGTQLSVL.

The chain links TRBV6-1 to TRBJ1-5; D call uncertain. Germline V gene lookup returns CDR1 MNHNS and CDR2 SASEGT. Trimming shortened V by 5 bases and J by 4 bases, and 12 bases separated the two germline ends. The CDR3 is 14 amino acids. The CDR3 DNA reads as TGTGCCAGCAGTTCGAAAGACGGGAATCAGCCCCAGCATTTT. Its protein is CASSSKDGNQPQHF.

The chain employs TRBV6-1 and TRBJ1-3, with D maybe TRBD1 (6 bases). The V gene's germline CDR1 is MNHNS and CDR2 SASEGT. V was cut by 5 bases and J by 2 bases, with 13 bases left in between. This CDR3 region has 15 residues. The DNA for the CDR3 is TGTGCCAGCAGTTCAGGGGAATTGACTGGAAACACCATATATTTT. This codes for CASSSGELTGNTIYF.

V usage is TRBV5-1 and J usage is TRBJ2-6; D gene unclear. This CDR3 spans 15 amino acids. Per germline, CDR1 SGHRS and CDR2 YFSETQ. Trimming pared 0 bases from V and 2 bases from J, leaving 6 bases between. The CDR3 DNA follows: TGCGCCAGCAGCTTGGAGGCCCCTGGGGCCAACGTCCTGACTTTC. It encodes CASSLEAPGANVLTF.

This clone was detected only once. This sequence joins TRBV11-3 and TRBJ2-1, with 12 bases matching TRBD2. Per germline, CDR1 SGHNT and CDR2 YENEEA. J lost 6 bases, V lost 2 bases, and 2 bases had no gene match. The CDR3 runs 15 residues. The CDR3: CASSLTLAGGNEQFF. CDR3 bases: TGTGCCAGCAGCTTAACACTAGCGGGAGGCAATGAGCAGTTCTTC.

This clone rates as large. V and J are TRBV5-4 and TRBJ1-2; D remains unclear. CDR1 is SGHNT and CDR2 is YYREEE in the germline V gene (reference sequence). This CDR3 has 13 residues. V was cut by 4 bases and J by 6 bases, with 13 bases left in between. CDR3 nucleotides: TGTGCCAGCAGCCCGAGAGGAGGGAATGGCTACACCTTC. Its protein product is CASSPRGGNGYTF.

The V call is TRBV6-6, the J call TRBJ2-5; 7 bases agree with TRBD2. The V segment lost 2 bases and the J segment 4 bases; nucleotides outside the gene matches: 7. This CDR3 has 15 residues. Germline lookup yields CDR1 MNHNY and CDR2 SVGAGI (reference sequence). CDR3 in DNA: TGTGCCAGCAGTTACGGGCAGGGCGGGGGAGAGACCCAGTACTTC. Its protein product is CASSYGQGGGETQYF.

V and J are TRBV28 and TRBJ2-7; 7 bases agree with TRBD1. Germline-derived CDR1 and CDR2 are MDHEN and SYDVKM. The CDR3 sequence is 17 residues long. Trimming cost V 5 bases and J 8 bases; bases outside gene matches: 21. CDR3 sequence: CASSTGEGGASPGKQYF. The DNA for the CDR3 is TGTGCCAGCAGTACCGGGGAAGGGGGCGCTTCCCCGGGCAAGCAGTACTTC.